The rows below give T cell receptor beta chains drawn from one sample of a study of T cells in Graves' hyperthyroidism and ophthalmopathy. TCRdb itself ran the multiplex PCR reads through MiXCR, one entry per CDR3 protein. The sample includes around 480,000 distinct CDR3 sequences, under 15% of them seen just once. The sequenced material came from blood. These receptors were taken from a woman younger than 35 with Graves' hyperthyroidism. CDR3s include the opening cysteine and the closing phenylalanine or tryptophan. A D gene is named only where the DNA matches it firmly. Size tells how often a clone was seen (once, few, many) or the class of an expanded clone, and some rows leave it out.

clone_size	j_call	d_call	v_call	cdr3_nt	cdr3_aa
many	TRBJ2-7	TRBD2	TRBV7-3	TGTGCCAGCAGCTACGGACTAGCGGGAGCCTACGAGCAGTACTTC	CASSYGLAGAYEQYF
.	TRBJ2-3	.	TRBV9	TGTGCCAGCAGCCCGCAATACAGGGCAGCGTCGCAGTATTTT	CASSPQYRAASQYF
few	TRBJ1-1	.	TRBV20-1	TGCAATGCCCACGCGTTTGGGCAGGGGATGATGGACACTGAAGCTTTCTTT	CNAHAFGQGMMDTEAFF
many	TRBJ2-5	TRBD1	TRBV24-1	TGTGCCACCAGTGATTTGAGGACAGGGGACGTCGGAGAGACCCAGTACTTC	CATSDLRTGDVGETQYF
many	TRBJ2-7	.	TRBV20-1	TGCAGTGCTAGAGATCCGCAGCGGGTCACGTACGAGCAGTACTTC	CSARDPQRVTYEQYF
many	TRBJ1-2	.	TRBV27	TGTGCCAGCAGTTTGAGGGGTGGCTATGGCTACACCTTC	CASSLRGGYGYTF
.	TRBJ2-1	.	TRBV7-9	TGTGCCAGCAGCTTTTATGGGAGCAATGAGCAGTTCTTC	CASSFYGSNEQFF
many	TRBJ2-4	TRBD1	TRBV3-1	TGTGCCAGCAGCCAAGATAGAGGGACAGGATGGCAAAACATTCAGTACTTC	CASSQDRGTGWQNIQYF
many	TRBJ1-1	.	TRBV5-1	TGCGCCAGCAGCTTGATTCCAGGGACGAACACTGAAGCTTTCTTT	CASSLIPGTNTEAFF
many	TRBJ1-1	TRBD1	TRBV20-1	TGCAGTGCTCAGGGGGCGACGGGGAACACTGAAGCTTTCTTT	CSAQGATGNTEAFF
many	TRBJ2-2	.	TRBV2	TGTGCCAGCAGTGCTGAGGTGGTCGGGGAGCTGTTTTTT	CASSAEVVGELFF
.	TRBJ2-7	TRBD1	TRBV4-1	TGCGCCAGCAGCCAAGCCTACACAGGGGCCCAATCCTACGAGCAGTACTTC	CASSQAYTGAQSYEQYF
many	TRBJ2-1	TRBD2	TRBV7-2	TGTGCCAGCAGCTGGACTAGCGGGAGAGACAATGAGCAGTTCTTC	CASSWTSGRDNEQFF
few	TRBJ2-6	.	TRBV10-1	TGCGCCAGCAGTGAGTCGATACCGAGCTCTGGGGCCAACGTCCTGACTTTC	CASSESIPSSGANVLTF
few	TRBJ1-2	TRBD1	TRBV14	TGTGCCAGCAGCCAAGATTACCGGGACAGGGGTCTACACGATGGCTACACCTTC	CASSQDYRDRGLHDGYTF
many	TRBJ2-1	TRBD2	TRBV19	TGTGCCAGTAGTATCGGTTTGCGGGAGGGCCGGTATGAGCAGTTCTTC	CASSIGLREGRYEQFF
few	TRBJ1-1	TRBD1	TRBV4-1	TGCGCCAGCCGACAGGGAGGGGCGTGGAACACTGAAGCTTTCTTT	CASRQGGAWNTEAFF
many	TRBJ1-1	.	TRBV6-5	TGTGCCAGCAGTTACTCGTTACAAACCAACACTGAAGCTTTCTTT	CASSYSLQTNTEAFF
.	TRBJ2-7	TRBD2	TRBV29-1	TGCAGCGTCACCACTAGCGCAAGCTCCTACGAGCAGTACTTC	CSVTTSASSYEQYF
few	TRBJ1-4	.	TRBV19	TGTGCCACCTTTTCTGAGGCAGGGAAGGAGGAACTGTTTTTT	CATFSEAGKEELFF
many	TRBJ2-1	.	TRBV11-1	TGTGCCAGCAGCCTTTATCGAAGGGGAATCAATGAGCAGTTCTTC	CASSLYRRGINEQFF
many	TRBJ1-1	TRBD1	TRBV12-3/TRBV12-4	TGTGCCAGCAGCCAGGGGACAGGCCATGTGTTGGACACTGAAGCTTTCTTT	CASSQGTGHVLDTEAFF
.	TRBJ1-5	.	TRBV24-1	TGTGCCACCAGTGATAAGGACAGCAATCAGCCCCAGCATTTT	CATSDKDSNQPQHF
many	TRBJ2-2	TRBD1	TRBV12-5	TGTGCTACCCAAGACAGGGGGACACCCGGGGAGCTGTTTTTT	CATQDRGTPGELFF